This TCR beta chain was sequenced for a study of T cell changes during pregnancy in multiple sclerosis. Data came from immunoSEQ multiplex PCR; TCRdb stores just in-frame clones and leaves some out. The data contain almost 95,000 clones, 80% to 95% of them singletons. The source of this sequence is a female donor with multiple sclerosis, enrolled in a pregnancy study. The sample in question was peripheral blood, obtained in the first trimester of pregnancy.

The CDR3: CAWSRAHTGFQGYTF. In DNA, the CDR3 is TGTGCCTGGAGTAGAGCCCACACAGGGTTCCAGGGCTACACCTTC. This chain joins TRBV30 and TRBJ1-2, with D possibly TRBD1 on 6 matching bases. The germline gives CDR1 GTSNPN, CDR2 SVGIG (reference sequence). Trimming shortened V by 2 bases and J by 8 bases, and 21 bases separated the two germline ends. The CDR3 is made up of 15 amino acids. Based on the CDR3 plus reference TRBV30 and TRBJ1-2, the full variable domain is SQTIHQWPATLVQPVGSPLSLECTVEGTSNPNLYWYRQAAGRGLQLLFYSVGIGQISSEVPQNLSASRPQDRQFILSSKKLLLSDSGFYLCAWSRAHTGFQGYTFGSGTRLTVV.